This is a list of T cell receptor beta chains from one sample in a study of T cell changes during pregnancy in multiple sclerosis. Using immunoSEQ multiplex PCR, the repertoire was profiled, and TCRdb retains in-frame clones only, with some absent. Of 43,000 or so clones listed, about nine tenths are singletons. Sequences were obtained from PBMCs (not recorded whether the cells were cultured). The receptor source for this set is a female donor with multiple sclerosis, enrolled in a pregnancy study. Both conserved end residues are part of each CDR3. The order of the fields is CDR3 protein, CDR3 DNA, clone size, J gene, D gene, V gene. A D gene is named only where the DNA matches it firmly. Size is stated for part of the rows, as once, few or many counts, or as a class when the clone is expanded.

cdr3_aa: CASSLGTVYTGELFF; cdr3_nt: TGTGCCAGCAGCTTGGGGACAGTCTACACCGGGGAGCTGTTTTTT; clone_size: -; j_call: TRBJ2-2; d_call: TRBD1; v_call: TRBV11-2
cdr3_aa: CASSPGSASSGNTIYF; cdr3_nt: TGTGCCAGCTCACCGGGCAGTGCTAGCTCTGGAAACACCATATATTTT; clone_size: once; j_call: TRBJ1-3; d_call: -; v_call: TRBV18
cdr3_aa: CASSVEIGVGELFF; cdr3_nt: TGTGCCAGCAGTGTAGAAATCGGGGTGGGGGAGCTGTTTTTT; clone_size: -; j_call: TRBJ2-2; d_call: -; v_call: TRBV6-1
cdr3_aa: CASSPRENTGELFF; cdr3_nt: TGTGCTAGCAGCCCAAGGGAGAACACCGGGGAGCTGTTTTTT; clone_size: -; j_call: TRBJ2-2; d_call: -; v_call: TRBV7-7
cdr3_aa: CASSPPLLQRQYF; cdr3_nt: TGTGCCAGCAGTCCGCCTTTGCTACAAAGGCAGTACTTC; clone_size: -; j_call: TRBJ2-7; d_call: -; v_call: TRBV27
cdr3_aa: CASSIEHGQGGNTIYF; cdr3_nt: TGTGCCAGTAGTATAGAGCACGGCCAAGGAGGAAACACCATATATTTT; clone_size: -; j_call: TRBJ1-3; d_call: -; v_call: TRBV19
cdr3_aa: CASSQRATNEKLFF; cdr3_nt: TGTGCCAGCAGCCAACGGGCAACTAATGAAAAACTGTTTTTT; clone_size: few; j_call: TRBJ1-4; d_call: -; v_call: TRBV4-2
cdr3_aa: CASSIRSLGGEQYF; cdr3_nt: TGTGCCAGTAGTATTCGATCCCTAGGTGGGGAGCAGTACTTC; clone_size: -; j_call: TRBJ2-7; d_call: -; v_call: TRBV19
cdr3_aa: CASSLGPLIAGYTF; cdr3_nt: TGTGCCAGCAGTTTAGGTCCGCTCATTGCTGGCTACACCTTC; clone_size: -; j_call: TRBJ1-2; d_call: -; v_call: TRBV27
cdr3_aa: CAYTPTILDSPLHF; cdr3_nt: TGTGCCTACACTCCGACAATCCTAGATTCACCCCTCCACTTT; clone_size: -; j_call: TRBJ1-6; d_call: -; v_call: TRBV30
cdr3_aa: CASSASGTDTQYF; cdr3_nt: TGTGCCAGCAGTGCTAGCGGCACAGATACGCAGTATTTT; clone_size: -; j_call: TRBJ2-3; d_call: -; v_call: TRBV25-1
cdr3_aa: CASSYPSSYNEQFF; cdr3_nt: TGTGCCAGCAGTTACCCAAGCTCCTACAATGAGCAGTTCTTC; clone_size: -; j_call: TRBJ2-1; d_call: -; v_call: TRBV6-6
cdr3_aa: CASSPRGDNEQFF; cdr3_nt: TGTGCCAGCAGCCCTCGGGGGGACAATGAGCAGTTCTTC; clone_size: -; j_call: TRBJ2-1; d_call: TRBD2; v_call: TRBV7-9
cdr3_aa: CASSPFRGAGELFF; cdr3_nt: TGTGCCAGCAGTCCCTTTCGAGGAGCCGGGGAGCTGTTTTTT; clone_size: -; j_call: TRBJ2-2; d_call: -; v_call: TRBV28
cdr3_aa: CASSLGGNYGYTF; cdr3_nt: TGTGCCAGCAGCTTAGGAGGGAATTATGGCTACACCTTC; clone_size: -; j_call: TRBJ1-2; d_call: -; v_call: TRBV7-9
cdr3_aa: CASSPTGDNQPQHF; cdr3_nt: TGCGCCAGCAGCCCTACAGGGGATAATCAGCCCCAGCATTTT; clone_size: -; j_call: TRBJ1-5; d_call: TRBD1; v_call: TRBV5-1
cdr3_aa: CASSPPDGTYEQYF; cdr3_nt: TGTGCCAGCAGCCCCCCGGACGGGACCTACGAGCAGTACTTC; clone_size: -; j_call: TRBJ2-7; d_call: -; v_call: TRBV4-2
cdr3_aa: CASSQGATNEKLFF; cdr3_nt: TGTGCCAGCAGCCAAGGGGCAACTAATGAAAAACTGTTTTTT; clone_size: -; j_call: TRBJ1-4; d_call: -; v_call: TRBV14
cdr3_aa: CASSLSSGRNNEKLFF; cdr3_nt: TGTGCCAGCAGCTTATCCTCCGGCAGGAATAATGAAAAACTGTTTTTT; clone_size: -; j_call: TRBJ1-4; d_call: -; v_call: TRBV13
cdr3_aa: CASGRQSSGANVLTF; cdr3_nt: TGTGCCAGCGGTAGACAAAGCTCTGGGGCCAACGTCCTGACTTTC; clone_size: -; j_call: TRBJ2-6; d_call: -; v_call: TRBV27
cdr3_aa: CASSPTGTGVVEQYF; cdr3_nt: TGTGCCAGCAGCCCCACCGGGACAGGGGTGGTCGAGCAGTACTTC; clone_size: -; j_call: TRBJ2-7; d_call: TRBD1; v_call: TRBV7-9
cdr3_aa: CASSGAGKQYF; cdr3_nt: TGTGCCAGCAGCGGGGCCGGAAAGCAGTACTTC; clone_size: -; j_call: TRBJ2-7; d_call: -; v_call: TRBV9
cdr3_aa: CARRGGAEETQYF; cdr3_nt: TGTGCCCGGAGAGGGGGAGCGGAAGAGACCCAGTACTTC; clone_size: -; j_call: TRBJ2-5; d_call: -; v_call: TRBV30
cdr3_aa: CSASRVYEQYF; cdr3_nt: TGCAGTGCTAGTAGGGTCTACGAGCAGTACTTC; clone_size: -; j_call: TRBJ2-7; d_call: -; v_call: TRBV20-1